What follows are 13 T cell receptor beta chains derived from one specimen sequenced in a study of long-term antiretroviral therapy in people with HIV. At survey level, the immunoSEQ assay was run in its v3.0 version. Measured with immunoSEQ multiplex PCR; TCRdb has only the in-frame clones, and not every one. The profile shows fewer than 35,000 clones, over 75% of them singletons. The material sequenced was unsorted PBMCs, taken roughly 3.3 years after starting antiretroviral therapy. These receptor sequences come from a young man with HIV.

The chain carries TRBV19 and TRBJ1-1, with TRBD1 matching over 7 bases. With V trimmed by 4 bases and J by 0 bases, 8 bases remained unmatched. Germline CDR1 LNHDA, CDR2 SQIVND (reference sequence). The CDR3 sequence is 16 residues long. CDR3 DNA: TGTGCCAGTAGTAGAGGGGACAGCCCTTTGAACACTGAAGCTTTCTTT. As protein: CASSRGDSPLNTEAFF.

The chain couples TRBV6-5 to TRBJ2-7; D unclear. The germline CDR1 and CDR2 sequences are MNHEY and SVGAGI. This CDR3 has 13 residues. Trimming shortened V by 0 bases and J by 3 bases, and 6 bases separated the two germline ends. CDR3 DNA: TGTGCCAGCAGTTACTCGAGTAGCTACGAGCAGTACTTC. Amino acid sequence: CASSYSSSYEQYF.

V usage is TRBV5-4 and J usage is TRBJ2-1, with D hard to call. Trimming shortened V by 0 bases and J by 2 bases, and 6 bases separated the two germline ends. The CDR3 loop spans 14 amino acids. Germline V gene data show CDR1 as SGHNT and CDR2 as YYREEE (reference sequence). The CDR3 DNA sequence: TGTGCCAGCAGCTTGGCCGAGGCCTACAATGAGCAGTTCTTC. It encodes CASSLAEAYNEQFF.

The chain links TRBV9 to TRBJ1-2; no reliable D call. The CDR3 has 12 residues. From germline, CDR1 is SGDLS and CDR2 YYNGEE. V was clipped by 6 bases and J by 6 bases, with 12 bases between them. The CDR3 here is CASIGRHHGYTF. The CDR3 region has the DNA TGTGCCAGCATTGGAAGACATCATGGCTACACCTTC.

V usage is TRBV5-1 and J usage is TRBJ2-7, with 7 bases matching TRBD1. CDR1 is SGHRS, CDR2 YFSETQ, per germline. J was trimmed by 5 bases and V by 1 base; bases with no gene match: 6. The CDR3 runs 14 residues. CDR3 in amino acids: CASSLQGGGDEQYF. Written as DNA, the CDR3 is TGCGCCAGCAGCTTGCAAGGGGGCGGCGACGAGCAGTACTTC. Together with reference TRBV5-1 and TRBJ2-7, the CDR3 gives the full variable domain: KAGVTQTPRYLIKTRGQQVTLSCSPISGHRSVSWYQQTPGQGLQFLFEYFSETQRNKGNFPGRFSGRQFSNSRSEMNVSTLELGDSALYLCASSLQGGGDEQYFGPGTRLTVT.

This rearrangement joins TRBV10-3 to TRBJ1-1; tentatively, D is TRBD1 (6 bases). Germline CDR1 ENHRY, CDR2 SYGVKD. The V end lost 5 bases, the J end lost 3 bases, and 13 bases lay between the germline ends. CDR3 length equals 14 residues. CDR3 bases: TGTGCCATCAGTCTCGTAGAGGGGGACACTGAAGCTTTCTTT. Its translation is CAISLVEGDTEAFF.

J is TRBJ1-1 and V is TRBV6-5; 9 positions match TRBD1. The germline CDR1 and CDR2 sequences are MNHEY and SVGAGI. V was pared by 0 bases and J by 6 bases, with 8 bases of the junction left unmatched. The CDR3 extends over 16 amino acids. The DNA for the CDR3 is TGTGCCAGCAGTTACTCGCGCGGACAGGGGATCTCTGAAGCTTTCTTT. It encodes CASSYSRGQGISEAFF.

The chain has TRBV11-3 and TRBJ2-3, with 7 positions matching TRBD1. Germline assignment: CDR1 SGHNT and CDR2 YENEEA. V shed 6 bases and J 3 bases; nucleotides not matched to a gene: 15. The CDR3 is 17 amino acids. CDR3 sequence reads: CASSSNNPGQITDTQYF. CDR3 coding DNA: TGTGCCAGCAGTTCCAATAACCCGGGACAGATAACAGATACGCAGTATTTT.

This clone came up once. CDR3 sequence: CASSLELSGVTGELFF. The CDR3 DNA is TGTGCCAGCAGCTTAGAGTTGAGCGGGGTTACCGGGGAGCTGTTTTTT. The chain uses TRBV7-6 and TRBJ2-2; 7 positions agree with TRBD2. The CDR3 is 16 residues long. V lost 1 base, J lost 5 bases, and 7 bases stayed unmatched. Germline V gene sequence: CDR1 SGHVS, CDR2 FNYEAQ.

The V and J genes are TRBV6-1 and TRBJ1-2, with D unclear. The length of the CDR3 is 13 residues. V was trimmed by 5 bases and J by 3 bases, leaving 10 bases between them. Germline V CDR1 and CDR2: MNHNS, SASEGT. The CDR3: CASSRPSDYGYTF. As DNA, the CDR3 is TGTGCCAGCAGTCGACCGTCGGACTATGGCTACACCTTC.

Details on this clone: Relative to the germline gene, one junction end is altered; a read error may explain this. This sequence joins TRBV6-6 and TRBJ2-2, with TRBD1 matching 7 bases. The CDR3 has 15 amino acids. Germline assignment: CDR1 MNHNY and CDR2 SVGAGI (reference sequence). CDR3 DNA: TGTGCCAGCGGTTACAGGGGTGGAGTTGCCGGGGAGCTGTTTTTT. This sequence encodes CASGYRGGVAGELFF.

The chain recombines TRBV5-6 with TRBJ1-1, with 7 bases lining up with TRBD1. CDR1 SGHDT and CDR2 YYEEEE come from the germline V gene. The CDR3 contains 15 residues. After removal of 2 bases from V and 6 bases from J, the junction contained 10 bases not matched to a gene. CDR3 in amino acids: CASSFYRGSYAEAFF. As DNA, the CDR3 is TGTGCCAGCAGCTTCTACAGGGGTTCGTACGCTGAAGCTTTCTTT.

In its sample, this clone was seen once. The chain links TRBV7-6 to TRBJ1-1; D call uncertain. The CDR3 totals 13 residues. Trimming removed 5 bases at V and 3 bases at J, with 10 bases between. Germline V gives CDR1 SGHVS, CDR2 FNYEAQ. The CDR3 nucleotides are TGTGCCAGCAGCCCGCTTGTAGACACTGAAGCTTTCTTT. As protein: CASSPLVDTEAFF.